The next 15 T cell receptor beta chains were all read from a single sample in a study of OX40 agonist ivuxolimab in advanced cancers. The data were produced by immunoSEQ multiplex PCR, yet TCRdb's version contains in-frame clones alone and is incomplete. The table has 10,000 to 12,000 clones, around 78% seen once; the top ten hold 20% to 25%. The source material was CD4+ or CD8+ T cells sorted from blood, sampled in a trial of the OX40 agonist ivuxolimab. These receptors were collected from an adult with an advanced solid tumor such as melanoma, head and neck, liver or kidney cancer.

This chain uses TRBV19 with TRBJ1-5, with 10 bases lining up with TRBD1. The V gene end was trimmed by 5 bases and the J gene end by 2 bases; junction bases not matched to a gene: 3. Germline CDR1 and CDR2: LNHDA and SQIVND (reference sequence). CDR3 length: 15 amino acids. DNA for the CDR3: TGTGCCAGTAGTGGACAGGGGGTAGGCAATCAGCCCCAGCATTTT. It encodes CASSGQGVGNQPQHF.

This rearrangement joins TRBV9 to TRBJ1-1; possible D gene TRBD1, 6 bases. Trimming took off 4 bases at V and 1 base at J, with 8 bases between the two ends. Per germline, CDR1 SGDLS and CDR2 YYNGEE. This CDR3 spans 13 amino acids. CDR3 sequence: CASSPTGNTEAFF. The DNA for the CDR3 is TGTGCCAGCAGCCCGACAGGGAACACTGAAGCTTTCTTT. The variable domain in full, with the rest retrieved from reference TRBV9 and TRBJ1-1, is DSGVTQTPKHLITATGQRVTLRCSPRSGDLSVYWYQQSLDQGLQFLIQYYNGEERAKGNILERFSAQQFPDLHSELNLSSLELGDSALYFCASSPTGNTEAFFGQGTRLTVV.

The V call is TRBV29-1, the J call TRBJ2-7; no definite D call. Trimming took 4 bases from V and 3 from J, leaving 7 bases between them. Germline V gene lookup returns CDR1 SQVTM and CDR2 ANQGSEA. There are 11 residues in the CDR3. CDR3 in DNA: TGCAGCGTTGTGCTCAGCTACGAGCAGTACTTC. It is translated as CSVVLSYEQYF.

In its sample, this clone was seen once. The chain recombines TRBV27 with TRBJ1-1, with unresolved D. The CDR3 loop spans 14 amino acids. The germline CDR1 and CDR2 sequences are MNHEY and SMNVEV (reference sequence). Trimming shortened V by 8 bases and J by 1 base, and 14 bases separated the two germline ends. DNA for the CDR3: TGTGCCAGCCTCCCGACGGTAGCGAACACTGAAGCTTTCTTT. Translation gives CASLPTVANTEAFF.

The V call is TRBV7-2, the J call TRBJ1-1; a possible D gene is TRBD1 (6 bases). Trimming removed 3 bases at V and 1 base at J, with 9 bases between. In germline, CDR1 is SGHTA, CDR2 FQGNSA. CDR3 length: 14 residues. The CDR3 spells CASSFQGSNTEAFF. The CDR3 bases are TGTGCCAGCAGCTTTCAGGGGTCGAACACTGAAGCTTTCTTT.

The chain has TRBV27 and TRBJ2-7; 8 nucleotides agree with TRBD2. The germline CDR1 and CDR2 sequences are MNHEY and SMNVEV (reference sequence). The CDR3 is made up of 15 amino acids. V dropped 2 bases and J dropped 7; count of bases not matched to a gene: 10. The CDR3: CASSLGASGSGEQYF. The DNA for the CDR3 is TGTGCCAGCAGTTTAGGGGCTAGCGGGTCGGGGGAGCAGTACTTC.

This clone was observed a handful of times. The chain recombines TRBV7-8 with TRBJ2-7; no reliable D call. V was pared by 2 bases and J by 5 bases, with 10 bases between. In germline, CDR1 is SGHVS, CDR2 FQNEAQ. This CDR3 is built from 13 residues. The CDR3 protein is CASSLKARDEQYF. CDR3 nucleotide sequence: TGTGCCAGCAGCTTAAAGGCAAGGGACGAGCAGTACTTC.

V is TRBV9 and J is TRBJ2-1; D unclear. Per the germline V gene, CDR1 is SGDLS and CDR2 is YYNGEE. The V end lost 3 bases, the J end lost 8 bases, and 18 bases lay between the germline ends. The CDR3 has 15 residues. CDR3: CASSGTISRRDEQFF. In nucleotides, the CDR3 is TGTGCCAGCAGCGGTACGATCTCTAGGCGCGATGAGCAGTTCTTC. The complete variable domain, with remaining parts taken from reference TRBV9 and TRBJ2-1, reads DSGVTQTPKHLITATGQRVTLRCSPRSGDLSVYWYQQSLDQGLQFLIQYYNGEERAKGNILERFSAQQFPDLHSELNLSSLELGDSALYFCASSGTISRRDEQFFGPGTRLTVL.

The V call is TRBV5-1, the J call TRBJ2-5; 8 bases are shared with TRBD1. The junction had 4 bases not matched to a gene; V was cut back by 1 base and J by 5 bases. The CDR3 totals 14 residues. Germline CDR1 is SGHRS and CDR2 is YFSETQ. The CDR3: CASSLSTGGETQYF. The CDR3 nucleotides are TGCGCCAGCAGCTTGTCTACAGGGGGGGAGACCCAGTACTTC.

The chain is built from TRBV29-1 and TRBJ2-1; D unresolved. Trimming stripped 4 bases from V and 1 base from J, with 8 bases between. This CDR3 comprises 13 residues. The V gene's germline CDR1 is SQVTM and CDR2 ANQGSEA. The CDR3, as DNA: TGCAGCGTTGGGCAGGTTTCCTACAATGAGCAGTTCTTC. Protein: CSVGQVSYNEQFF.

V and J are TRBV11-2 and TRBJ2-5, with D possibly being TRBD1 (5 bases). The CDR3 has 15 amino acids. Trimming removed 8 bases from V and 5 bases from J, with 21 bases in between. Germline CDR1 reads SGHAT; CDR2 reads FQNNGV. The CDR3 is CASSLGPTATETQYF. In DNA, the CDR3 is TGTGCCAGCTCCCTGGGGCCTACCGCGACGGAGACCCAGTACTTC.

The genes are TRBV5-6 and TRBJ2-7; D remains ambiguous. With 3 bases removed from V and 3 bases from J, the gap between germline ends came to 10 bases. Germline V gene sequence: CDR1 SGHDT, CDR2 YYEEEE. This CDR3 spans 13 amino acids. CDR3 sequence (DNA): TGTGCCAGCAGCTACATGGAAGACTACGAGCAGTACTTC. Translated: CASSYMEDYEQYF.

The table lists this clone with a count of one. The chain uses TRBV5-1 and TRBJ2-1, with 10 bases aligning to TRBD2. This CDR3 comprises 17 residues. In germline, CDR1 is SGHRS, CDR2 YFSETQ. V lost 0 bases, J lost 0 bases, and 3 bases stayed unmatched. The CDR3: CASSLDPSGSSYNEQFF. In DNA form, the CDR3 reads TGCGCCAGCAGCTTGGACCCTAGCGGGAGCTCCTACAATGAGCAGTTCTTC.

V and J are TRBV27 and TRBJ2-7; TRBD2 might be the D (6 bases). The germline gives CDR1 MNHEY, CDR2 SMNVEV (reference sequence). V was shortened by 6 bases and J by 2 bases, with 14 bases between the two germline ends. This CDR3 comprises 14 residues. This chain's CDR3 is CASSQSWTTYEQYF. The CDR3 DNA is TGTGCCAGCAGCCAGTCTTGGACTACCTACGAGCAGTACTTC.

The chain couples TRBV7-2 to TRBJ2-3; 9 bases line up with TRBD2. V shed 1 base and J 3 bases; nucleotides not matched to a gene: 5. The germline V gene encodes CDR1 SGHTA and CDR2 FQGNSA. The CDR3 has 16 residues. Here the CDR3 DNA reads TGTGCCAGCAGCTTAGGAGGGCTAGCGGGAACAGATACGCAGTATTTT. It is translated as CASSLGGLAGTDTQYF.